Listed here are 30 T cell receptor delta chains from one sample, sequenced in a study of γδ T cells in repeated Plasmodium falciparum infection. TCRdb used CATT to re-call clones from the multiplex PCR reads. The data contain 75,000 to 100,000 delta-chain clones, 1.4% to 1.5% of them singletons. Gammadelta T cells were flow-sorted from PBMC into Vgamma9/Vdelta2+ and Vdelta2-negative populations for bulk analysis. Source material: gamma-delta T cells from blood. These receptors all stem from a pool of human donors (malaria-infected and uninfected, not separated).

Of note for this clone: This DNA translates differently at residue 13 from the TCRdb protein, which is that of a much larger clone; a read error is likely, and the protein shown is the DNA's own translation. The chain recombines TRDV2 with TRDJ1, with 7 bases aligning to TRDD3. Here the J gene came from matching the DNA to germline, since TCRdb omits it. CDR1 GEAIGNYY and CDR2 EKD come from the germline V gene. This CDR3 region has 18 residues. V lost 3 bases and J lost 3; bases outside the gene matches: 18. CDR3 protein: CACDSLGDVTLYADKLIF. The CDR3 DNA follows: TGTGCCTGTGACTCTTTGGGGGACGTAACTCTGTACGCCGATAAACTCATCTTT.

This clone has a handful of counts. This is likely an artifact of a read error, given a far larger clone one base away. The sample holds other DNA sequences that translate to the same CDR3. The chain couples TRDV1 to TRDJ1; TRDD3 might be the D (5 bases). TCRdb is silent on the J gene; assignment here came from matching the DNA to germline. This CDR3 region has 19 residues. Trimming stripped 1 base from V and 0 bases from J, with 21 bases between. The germline gives CDR1 TSWWSYY, CDR2 QGS. The DNA for the CDR3 is TGTGCTCTTGGGGAACCCCCTTTGCTGGGAGATAATTACACCGATAAACTCATCTTT. This encodes CALGEPPLLGDNYTDKLIF.

At least ten counts were recorded for this clone. The chain carries TRDV1 and TRDJ1, with 8 bases lining up with TRDD2. V gave up 5 bases and J gave up 0 bases; unmatched junction bases: 20. CDR3 length: 20 residues. Looked up from germline, CDR1 is TSWWSYY and CDR2 is QGS. The CDR3: CALGTAFLGLLERNTDKLIF. CDR3 sequence (DNA): TGTGCTCTTGGGACCGCCTTCCTAGGGTTACTGGAAAGGAACACCGATAAACTCATCTTT.

With respect to this clone: This is likely an artifact of a read error, given a far larger clone one base away. This specimen includes other DNA sequences encoding the same CDR3. V gene TRDV1 combines with J gene TRDJ1, with D perhaps given as TRDD2 or TRDD3 (5 bases each). TCRdb records no J gene; here it was assigned by comparing the DNA to germline. In germline, CDR1 is TSWWSYY, CDR2 QGS. The CDR3 spans 21 residues. The CDR3 here is CALGELEEVPMPYWYTDKLIF. DNA for the CDR3: TGCGCTCTTGGGGAACTAGAGGAAGTGCCCATGCCCTACTGGTACACCGATAAACTCATCTTT.

Of note for this clone: Translating this DNA gives a protein that differs at residue 6 from the TCRdb one, which belongs to a much larger clone; a read error is likely, and the protein shown is this translation. The CDR3 nucleotides read TGTGCTCTTGGGGACTGGCCTTCCTTCTACGTACTAGTTTCCTTACTGTACACCGATAAACTCATCTTT. Translated, it gives CALGDWPSFYVLVSLLYTDKLIF. The chain uses TRDV1 and TRDJ1, with 7 bases matching TRDD2. TCRdb lists no J gene, so it was determined here by aligning the DNA to germline. Germline lookup yields CDR1 TSWWSYY and CDR2 QGS. The CDR3 loop spans 23 amino acids. J lost 0 bases, V lost 3 bases, and 28 bases had no gene match.

A remark on this clone: The amino acid sequence in TCRdb belongs to a much larger clone and departs from this DNA's translation at residue 12, likely a sequencing read error; the sequence shown is translated from the DNA. This chain joins TRDV2 and TRDJ1; 8 bases line up with TRDD3. Here the J gene came from matching the DNA to germline, since TCRdb omits it. CDR3 length: 19 residues. CDR1 and CDR2 (germline): GEAIGNYY, EKD. Trimming took 0 bases from V and 2 from J; bases not matched to a gene: 16. The CDR3 bases are TGTGCCTGTGACACCGTGGGGGATCCCCCTCGGAAGAGGACCGATAAACTCATCTTT. This encodes CACDTVGDPPRKRTDKLIF.

This clone has more than one count but fewer than ten. This DNA's translation differs at residue 11 from TCRdb's protein, which comes from a much larger clone; a read error is likely, and the protein shown is translated from the DNA. With the J gene uncalled, the V gene is TRDV2; the DNA was not compared with TRDD3, the D call given in the table. CDR1 and CDR2 (germline): GEAIGNYY, EKD. The CDR3 consists of 13 residues. The CDR3 is CACDRGLTAQPFF. In nucleotides, the CDR3 is TGTGCCTGTGACAGGGGATTGACAGCACAACCCTTCTTT.

This clone occurred a few times. TCRdb lists the protein of a much larger clone for this DNA, which differs at residue 12, so this is likely a read error; the protein given here is translated from the DNA itself. The chain uses TRDV1 and TRDJ1; D gene unclear. Matching the DNA to germline supplied the J gene, which TCRdb does not give. Germline V gene lookup returns CDR1 TSWWSYY and CDR2 QGS. With 1 base removed from V and 0 bases from J, the gap between germline ends came to 21 bases. The CDR3 is 19 amino acids. Here the CDR3 DNA reads TGTGCTCTTGGGGAACGATTTACTCTAACCCTCGCGTACACCGATAAACTCATCTTT. Its translation is CALGERFTLTLAYTDKLIF.

This clone was counted only a few times. For this DNA, TCRdb reports the protein of a much larger clone, which diverges at residue 8, most likely from a read error; the protein presented here is translated directly from the DNA. The V gene is TRDV2, the J gene TRDJ1; the D gene is possibly TRDD3 (6 bases). TCRdb is silent on the J gene; assignment here came from matching the DNA to germline. The CDR3 runs to 20 residues. Germline CDR1 GEAIGNYY, CDR2 EKD. Trimming removed 0 bases from V and 0 bases from J, with 25 bases in between. The chain's CDR3 is CACDTLRPGVSGSYTDKLIF. As DNA, the CDR3 is TGTGCCTGTGACACCCTGCGCCCTGGGGTCTCGGGGAGTTACACCGATAAACTCATCTTT.

As concerns this clone: This DNA translates differently at residue 6 from the TCRdb protein, which is that of a much larger clone; a read error is likely, and the protein shown is the DNA's own translation. The gene calls are TRDV2 and TRDJ1, with D perhaps matching TRDD3 (5 bases). The J gene was missing in TCRdb and was found by matching the end of the DNA to germline. In germline, CDR1 is GEAIGNYY, CDR2 EKD. V lost 1 base and J 0 bases, leaving 20 bases between the germline ends. This CDR3 contains 18 residues. In DNA form, the CDR3 reads TGTGCCTGTGACACAGCTACGACCTGGGCCCCGTACACCGATAAACTCATCTTT. Its translation is CACDTATTWAPYTDKLIF.

This clone was counted only a few times. TCRdb records a much larger clone's protein for this DNA, with a difference at residue 7 that likely arises from a read error; the protein given is the translation of the DNA. The V gene is TRDV1, the J gene TRDJ1, with 10 positions matching TRDD3. The J gene is absent in TCRdb and was assigned here via DNA matching to germline. The germline V gene has CDR1 TSWWSYY and CDR2 QGS. The junction had 19 bases not matched to a gene; V was cut back by 1 base and J by 2 bases. The CDR3 loop spans 21 amino acids. CDR3 region: CALGEPAYLPYWGIQTDKLIF. The CDR3 bases are TGTGCTCTTGGGGAACCTGCCTACCTCCCTTACTGGGGGATTCAGACCGATAAACTCATCTTT.

This clone has more than one count but fewer than ten. The protein TCRdb lists belongs to a much larger clone and differs from this DNA's translation at residue 13, which points to a read error; the protein shown is made from the DNA. The rearrangement joins TRDV1 to TRDJ2; tentatively, D is TRDD1 or TRDD3 (5 bases each). With 2 bases removed from V and 4 bases from J, the gap between germline ends came to 29 bases. CDR3 length: 21 residues. CDR1 is TSWWSYY, CDR2 QGS, per germline. CDR3 nucleotides: TGTGCTCTTGGGGAAGAGTCGTACCATGAAATGGGCGAAGGGGAGACAGCACAACTCTTCTTT. Translating it yields CALGEESYHEMGEGETAQLFF.

This clone showed up many times. The protein in TCRdb stems from a much larger clone and differs at residue 16 from this DNA's translation, likely a read error; here the protein is translated from the DNA. The chain employs TRDV1 and TRDJ2, with 8 bases fitting TRDD3. The V gene's germline CDR1 is TSWWSYY and CDR2 QGS. The CDR3 length is 21 residues. Here the CDR3 DNA reads TGTGCTCTTGGGGACCCCTTCCCCTACTGGGGGTTAAAAGCTTTGATAGCACAACTCTTCTTT. Its protein is CALGDPFPYWGLKALIAQLFF.

Remarks on this clone: This is likely an artifact of a read error, given a far larger clone one base away. Other DNA sequences in this sample translate to the same CDR3. The chain uses TRDV1 and TRDJ1; 11 bases line up with TRDD3. TCRdb does not report a J gene; here it was assigned by matching the DNA to germline references. This CDR3 has 21 residues. V was pared by 2 bases and J by 3 bases, with 20 bases of the junction left unmatched. CDR1 and CDR2 from the germline V gene are TSWWSYY and QGS. DNA of the CDR3: TGTGCTCTTGGGGAAAGTATCCTACAGAACATTTGGGGGATACGCGCCGATAAACTCATCTTT. Protein sequence: CALGESILQNIWGIRADKLIF.

The table lists this clone with a few counts. This sequence is one base from a far larger clone and is likely a read error. Within the sample, other DNA sequences also encode this same CDR3. The V and J genes are TRDV1 and TRDJ1, with D possibly TRDD3 on 5 matching bases. Per germline, CDR1 TSWWSYY and CDR2 QGS. The CDR3 is 12 residues long. CDR3 sequence: CALGEYTDKLIF. CDR3 bases: TGTGCCCTTGGGGAATACACCGATAAACTCATCTTT.

The table lists this clone with a few counts. A read error likely explains this, since a far larger clone differs by one base. Other DNA sequences in this specimen translate into the identical CDR3. This chain uses TRDV1 with TRDJ1; 13 bases are shared with TRDD3. CDR3 length: 23 residues. Germline V gene sequence: CDR1 TSWWSYY, CDR2 QGS. The CDR3 nucleotides read TGTGCTCTTGGGGACCCGACCCCATCCCGTACTGGGGGATACGCGGGGTACACCGATAAGCTCATCTTT. It translates to CALGDPTPSRTGGYAGYTDKLIF.

As concerns this clone: This likely came from a read error, as a far larger clone is one base away. Other DNA sequences from this sample encode an identical CDR3 as well. The rearrangement links TRDV1 to TRDJ3, with TRDD3 as a possible D gene (6 bases). Here the J gene was assigned by germline matching of the DNA, as TCRdb has none. This CDR3 comprises 20 residues. Trimming pared 5 bases from V and 0 bases from J, leaving 20 bases between. Per the germline V gene, CDR1 is TSWWSYY and CDR2 is QGS. Here the CDR3 reads CALGKGVLGDYSWDTRQMFF. DNA of the CDR3: TGTGCTCTTGGGAAGGGAGTACTGGGAGATTACTCCTGGGACACCCGACAGATGTTTTTC.

This clone was picked up a small number of times. The mismatch at residue 4 between this DNA's translation and the TCRdb protein of a much larger clone likely reflects a read error; the protein shown is translated from the DNA. The V and J genes are TRDV1 and TRDJ1; a possible D gene is TRDD3 (5 bases). The J gene, left out of TCRdb, was set here by checking the DNA against germline. CDR3 length: 17 amino acids. Germline loops: CDR1 TSWWSYY, CDR2 QGS. The CDR3 here is CALEESNSGILSDKLIF. Here the CDR3 DNA reads TGTGCTCTTGAGGAATCAAACTCTGGGATCCTTTCCGATAAACTCATCTTT.

This clone was picked up many times. The protein that TCRdb holds for this DNA derives from a much larger clone and differs from the translated DNA at residue 13, which likely indicates a read error; the protein shown here is translated from the DNA. This CDR3 is CAPLPLLTGGLGADKLIF. The CDR3 DNA follows: TGTGCCCCACTTCCGCTACTTACTGGGGGATTAGGAGCCGATAAACTCATCTTT. The chain joins TRDV3 to TRDJ1; 10 bases align to TRDD3. V was pared by 5 bases and J by 3 bases, with 21 bases of the junction left unmatched. The CDR3 has 18 residues. Germline V gene sequence: CDR1 TVYSNPD, CDR2 GDNSRS (reference sequence).

This clone has more than one count but fewer than ten. This likely came from a read error, as a far larger clone is one base away. Other DNA sequences in the sample encode the same CDR3. This chain connects TRDV1 to TRDJ1, with D perhaps matching TRDD3 (6 bases). As TCRdb names no J gene, one was assigned here on the basis of a DNA match to germline. Looked up from germline, CDR1 is TSWWSYY and CDR2 is QGS. The CDR3 totals 21 residues. In nucleotides, the CDR3 is TGTGCTCTTGGGGAGGCTGTCATACTACGACTGGGAGGACTTTACACTGATAAACTCATCTTT. Protein product: CALGEAVILRLGGLYTDKLIF.

A word on this clone: This likely stems from a read error, as it lies one base from a far larger clone. Other DNA sequences within the sample encode an identical CDR3. The CDR3 region is CALGPPIVVTYRAGDLPHTDKLIF. The CDR3 DNA reads as TGTGCTCTTGGGCCTCCTATAGTTGTCACCTACAGGGCAGGGGATCTCCCCCACACCGATAAACTCATCTTT. This chain connects TRDV1 to TRDJ1; D is possibly TRDD3 (6 bases). No J gene is reported in TCRdb; it was inferred here by comparing the DNA with germline. Trimming shortened V by 5 bases and J by 0 bases, and 40 bases separated the two germline ends. There are 24 residues in the CDR3. Per the germline V gene, CDR1 is TSWWSYY and CDR2 is QGS.

About this clone: This probably arose from a read error, given a far larger clone one base away. The sample contains more than one DNA sequence encoding this CDR3. The V gene reported is TRDV3; the J gene is uncalled. The CDR3 has 19 residues. Looked up from germline, CDR1 is TVYSNPD and CDR2 is GDNSRS (reference sequence). This chain's CDR3 is CAIRAHSELCESATDKLIF. Written as DNA, the CDR3 is TGTGCCATACGTGCTCATTCTGAATTGTGCGAAAGTGCCACCGATAAACTCATCTTC.

There are a few counts of this clone. TCRdb attributes to this sequence the protein of a much larger clone, which differs from the DNA translation at residue 18; a read error is likely, and the protein displayed is translated from the DNA. The gene calls are TRDV1 and TRDJ1; 13 bases map to TRDD3. CDR3 length: 21 residues. V lost 4 bases to trimming and J lost 9 bases; unmatched junction nucleotides: 26. Per germline, CDR1 TSWWSYY and CDR2 QGS. The CDR3 region is CALGALLQVKLGDTEVDELIF. CDR3 nucleotide sequence: TGTGCTCTTGGGGCCCTGCTACAGGTCAAACTGGGGGATACGGAGGTGGATGAACTCATCTTT.

This clone occurred a few times. A far larger clone is only one base removed, so a read error is likely. This same CDR3 is encoded by further DNA sequences in the sample. The chain couples TRDV1 to TRDJ1; D remains ambiguous. Since TCRdb gives no J gene, matching the DNA to germline was used here to assign it. Germline assignment: CDR1 TSWWSYY and CDR2 QGS. The CDR3 runs to 16 residues. The CDR3 coding sequence is TGTGCTCTTGGGGAAACAAGGGCCGCGTACACTGATAAACTCATCTTT. Translating gives CALGETRAAYTDKLIF.

This clone was picked up a small number of times. A far larger clone is only one base removed, so a read error is likely. The rearrangement links TRDV3 to TRDJ1; 13 bases are shared with TRDD3. The J gene, not given by TCRdb, was assigned here from a germline match of the nucleotide sequence. Germline lookup yields CDR1 TVYSNPD and CDR2 GDNSRS (reference sequence). The CDR3 covers 23 residues. The CDR3 DNA sequence: TGCGCCTTTCACGCCCCTCTTCCTACCTACCCTTACTGGGGGATACGAAACACCGATAAACTCATCTTT. Translated, it gives CAFHAPLPTYPYWGIRNTDKLIF.

This clone was counted ten times or more. TCRdb's entry gives the protein of a much larger clone, which mismatches this DNA's translation at residue 3, likely from a read error; the protein reported here is translated from the DNA. V usage is TRDV2 and J usage is TRDJ1, with 11 bases lining up with TRDD3. TCRdb carries no J gene annotation; the J gene was assigned here by matching the DNA with germline. The CDR3 contains 16 residues. Germline CDR1 and CDR2: GEAIGNYY and EKD. Here the CDR3 reads CARDTLGDTTPDKLIF. The CDR3 bases are TGTGCCCGTGACACTCTGGGGGATACCACCCCCGATAAACTCATCTTT.

There are many counts of this clone. For the CDR3, the DNA is TGTGCTCTTGGGGGCTTTCCTTGTGGGGGGATACAAACCGATAAACTCATCTTT. It encodes CALGGFPCGGIQTDKLIF. The chain carries TRDV1 and TRDJ1; 9 bases are a match to TRDD3. Per the germline V gene, CDR1 is TSWWSYY and CDR2 is QGS. Trimming removed 4 bases from V and 2 bases from J; junction bases left unmatched: 14. The CDR3 consists of 18 residues.

By share, this clone counts as medium-sized (0.01 to 0.1%). The sample has other DNA sequences that encode this CDR3 too. The CDR3 loop is CALGEGTRSPSSDKLIF. DNA for the CDR3: TGTGCTCTTGGGGAAGGAACAAGGAGCCCGTCCTCCGATAAACTCATCTTT. The V call is TRDV1, the J call TRDJ1; D call uncertain. Trimming removed 2 bases from V and 3 bases from J, with 19 bases in between. Germline V gene data show CDR1 as TSWWSYY and CDR2 as QGS. The CDR3 consists of 17 residues.

The sample holds a few counts of this clone. The protein recorded in TCRdb matches a much larger clone and deviates from this DNA's translation at residue 7, suggesting a read error; the protein here is obtained by translating the DNA. The CDR3 sequence: CALGELGRGPTPWWGIHTDKLIF. The CDR3 DNA reads TGTGCTCTTGGGGAACTTGGGCGTGGCCCTACGCCTTGGTGGGGGATACACACCGATAAACTCATCTTT. The V and J genes are TRDV1 and TRDJ1; TRDD3 aligns across 10 bases. In the absence of a J gene in TCRdb, the DNA was matched to germline to assign it here. CDR3 size: 23 residues. V gave up 0 bases and J gave up 0 bases; unmatched junction bases: 22. Germline CDR1 and CDR2: TSWWSYY and QGS.

This clone was observed many times. V is TRDV1 and J is TRDJ1, with TRDD3 matching 7 bases. Germline CDR1 is TSWWSYY and CDR2 is QGS. Losses at the gene ends were 7 bases for V and 2 bases for J; bases not matched to a gene: 25. This CDR3 has 20 amino acids. The CDR3 region is CALVAIPGDLKGRKTDKLIF. CDR3 nucleotides: TGTGCTCTTGTGGCAATACCGGGGGATTTAAAAGGGCGTAAGACCGATAAACTCATCTTT.